One T cell receptor (beta chain) is described in this entry. Its matching antigen is unknown. The source of the sample is a study of T cells in localized non-small cell lung cancer. Findings and caveats of the study: Elevated blood T cell density was associated with longer overall survival. Clonality peaked in uninvolved adjacent lung rather than tumor. A single tumor region was sequenced, leaving heterogeneity possible. Appearances in adjacent lung were noted for a median about 60 of the top 100 tumor clones.

Sequencing used immunoSEQ multiplex PCR; TCRdb keeps in-frame clones, though not all of them. The sample records some 6,300 clones, 35% to 50% being singletons. This clonotype was obtained from a woman aged 40-70 years with stage II squamous cell lung carcinoma. Here the sequenced sample was lung tumor tissue, taken before any cancer treatment.

The CDR3 region is CASSRGTNREETQYF. The CDR3 coding sequence is TGTGCCAGCTCACGGGGGACTAATCGAGAAGAGACCCAGTACTTC. This chain links TRBV18 with TRBJ2-5, with TRBD2 matching over 7 bases. Germline V gene data show CDR1 as KGHSH and CDR2 as LQKENI. V lost 4 bases to trimming and J lost 3 bases; unmatched junction nucleotides: 8. The CDR3 consists of 15 residues.